Below, one T cell receptor beta chain is given with its context. Trimming shortened V by 3 bases and J by 3 bases, and 11 bases separated the two germline ends. This CDR3 comprises 14 residues. CDR1 SGHAT and CDR2 FQNNGV come from the germline V gene. These data are taken from a study of blood T cell repertoires in COVID-19. Study as a whole: Specimens from acute and convalescent COVID-19 originated in the United States, Italy and Spain.

Measured with immunoSEQ multiplex PCR; TCRdb has only the in-frame clones, and not every one. The sample records 250,000 to 400,000 clones, about 90% being singletons. Sample: peripheral blood. This receptor was obtained from a woman in her thirties with COVID-19, enrolled during active disease. The chain recombines TRBV11-2 with TRBJ1-1; the D is unclear. CDR3 sequence reads: CASSFGTDDTEAFF. The DNA of the CDR3 is TGTGCCAGCAGCTTTGGTACAGATGACACTGAAGCTTTCTTT.